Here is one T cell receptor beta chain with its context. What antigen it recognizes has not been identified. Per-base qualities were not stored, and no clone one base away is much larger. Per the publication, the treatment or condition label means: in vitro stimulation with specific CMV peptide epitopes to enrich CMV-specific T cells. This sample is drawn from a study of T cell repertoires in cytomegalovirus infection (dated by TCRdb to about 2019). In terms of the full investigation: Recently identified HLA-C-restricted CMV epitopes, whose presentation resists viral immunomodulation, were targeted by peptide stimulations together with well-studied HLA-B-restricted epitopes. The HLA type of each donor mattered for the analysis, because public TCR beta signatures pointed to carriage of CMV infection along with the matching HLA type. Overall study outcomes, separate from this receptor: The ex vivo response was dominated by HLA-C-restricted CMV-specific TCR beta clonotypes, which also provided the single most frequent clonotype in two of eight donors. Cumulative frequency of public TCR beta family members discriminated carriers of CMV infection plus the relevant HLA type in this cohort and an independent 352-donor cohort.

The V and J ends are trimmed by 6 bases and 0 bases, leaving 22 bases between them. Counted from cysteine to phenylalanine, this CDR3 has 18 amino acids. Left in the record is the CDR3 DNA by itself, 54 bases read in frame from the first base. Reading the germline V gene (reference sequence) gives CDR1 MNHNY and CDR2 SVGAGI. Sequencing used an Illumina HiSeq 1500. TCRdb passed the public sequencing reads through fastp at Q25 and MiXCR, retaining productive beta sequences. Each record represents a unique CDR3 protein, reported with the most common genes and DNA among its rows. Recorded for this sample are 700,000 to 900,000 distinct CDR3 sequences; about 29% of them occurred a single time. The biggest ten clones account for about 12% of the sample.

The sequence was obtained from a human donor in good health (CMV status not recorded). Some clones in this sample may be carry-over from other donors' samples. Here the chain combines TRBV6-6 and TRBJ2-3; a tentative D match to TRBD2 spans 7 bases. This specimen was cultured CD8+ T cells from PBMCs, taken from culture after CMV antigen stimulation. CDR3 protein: CASRRGGLAFSSTDTQYF. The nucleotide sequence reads TGTGCCAGCAGGAGGGGGGGCCTAGCCTTTTCTAGCACAGATACGCAGTATTTT.